Listed below are T cell receptor beta chains from one sample, sequenced in a study of blood T cells in healthy people across ages. Each CDR3 protein gets one entry after TCRdb re-called the 5' RACE reads with MiXCR. The table has about 780,000 distinct CDR3 sequences, approximately 59% seen once. Sequenced material: blood. The receptor set was obtained from a man aged 25-40 years in good health. Both conserved end residues are part of each CDR3. A D gene is named only where the DNA matches it firmly. For some rows the clone size is stated as once, few or many, or as a class when expanded; others skip it.

j_call | d_call | v_call | clone_size | cdr3_nt | cdr3_aa
TRBJ2-6 | - | TRBV29-1 | once | TGCAGCGTTGAAGCCGGCCCCCCGTCTGGGGCCAACGTCCTGACTTTC | CSVEAGPPSGANVLTF
TRBJ2-5 | TRBD2 | TRBV29-1 | few | TGCAGCACCCGCGGGGGGAATCAAGAGACCCAGTACTTC | CSTRGGNQETQYF
TRBJ2-5 | TRBD1 | TRBV4-3 | - | TGCGCCAGCAGCCCCGACAGGGTTTTATGGGAGACCCAGTACTTC | CASSPDRVLWETQYF
TRBJ2-7 | TRBD1 | TRBV4-3 | - | TGCGCCAGCAGCCAAGCAGACAGGGGGCTGGACGAGCAGTACTTC | CASSQADRGLDEQYF
TRBJ1-4 | - | TRBV3-1 | - | TGTGCCAGCAGCCAAGATCTTCGGGGGGCTACTAATGAAAAACTGTTTTTT | CASSQDLRGATNEKLFF
TRBJ1-2 | - | TRBV20-1 | - | TGCAGTGCTAGGGACCAATTCTATGGCTACACCTTC | CSARDQFYGYTF
TRBJ2-7 | - | TRBV27 | - | TGTGCCAGCAGTCCACAGGGGCGGGGGTACGAGCAGTACTTC | CASSPQGRGYEQYF
TRBJ2-6 | - | TRBV12-3/TRBV12-4 | - | TGTGCCAGCAGTTTGGGACGGATCCGCTCTGGGGCCAACGTCCTGACTTTC | CASSLGRIRSGANVLTF
TRBJ2-7 | - | TRBV6-6 | few | TGTGCCAGCAGGACGCGGAAAGGGGTCGACGAGCAGTACTTC | CASRTRKGVDEQYF
TRBJ2-5 | TRBD2 | TRBV12-3/TRBV12-4 | - | TGTGCCAGCAGTTTATCCTTGGGGGGGGAGACCCAGTACTTC | CASSLSLGGETQYF
TRBJ1-1 | - | TRBV20-1 | few | TGCAGTGCTTCTCCCGGGACGCAGGACGAAGCTTTCTTT | CSASPGTQDEAFF
TRBJ2-1 | TRBD2 | TRBV12-3/TRBV12-4 | - | TGTGCCGGATCACTAGCGGGTGCATACAATGAGCAGTTCTTC | CAGSLAGAYNEQFF
TRBJ1-1 | TRBD1 | TRBV14 | - | TGTGCCAGCAGCCGACAGGGAACTGGTGAAGCTTTCTTT | CASSRQGTGEAFF
TRBJ1-5 | - | TRBV12-3/TRBV12-4 | - | TGTGCCAGCAGTTTAATTGTGGCAGGGACCAAGAGCAATCAGCCCCAGCATTTT | CASSLIVAGTKSNQPQHF
TRBJ2-7 | - | TRBV29-1 | few | TGCAGCGTTGATGCCCTAGGTTCGGACGAGCAGTACTTC | CSVDALGSDEQYF
TRBJ1-4 | TRBD1 | TRBV7-2 | - | TGTGCCAGCAGCCCCTACAGGGGGAAGGCAACTAATGAAAAACTGTTTTTT | CASSPYRGKATNEKLFF
TRBJ2-3 | TRBD2 | TRBV20-1 | few | TGCAGTGCGTCCACTAGCGGGATAAGCACAGATACGCAGTATTTT | CSASTSGISTDTQYF
TRBJ2-7 | TRBD1 | TRBV4-2 | few | TGTGCCAGCAGCCAAGCACGGGACAGGAACGCCTACGAGCAGTACTTC | CASSQARDRNAYEQYF
TRBJ2-3 | - | TRBV9 | - | TGTGCCAGCAGCGTAAGGCAGAGAACAGATACGCAGTATTTT | CASSVRQRTDTQYF
TRBJ2-5 | TRBD2 | TRBV10-3 | few | TGTGCCATCAGTGGGCTAGCGGGGGACCAAGAGACCCAGTACTTC | CAISGLAGDQETQYF
TRBJ1-2 | - | TRBV28 | - | TGTGCCAGCAGTTTTCAGGGGTCCGGCTATGGCTACACCTTC | CASSFQGSGYGYTF
TRBJ2-7 | - | TRBV6-5 | - | TGTGCCAGCAGTTATCTAGGGACGGGGCGCTACGAGCAGTACTTC | CASSYLGTGRYEQYF
TRBJ1-5 | - | TRBV12-3/TRBV12-4 | few | TGTGCCAGCAGTTTAGACACAGGGATTACTCAGCCCCAGCATTTT | CASSLDTGITQPQHF
TRBJ2-1 | TRBD1 | TRBV29-1 | - | TGCAGCGTTGAACAAAACGACAGGGAGTTCTTC | CSVEQNDREFF
TRBJ2-7 | TRBD1 | TRBV15 | - | TGTGCCACCGGATTGACAGGGCTCTCCTACGAGCAGTACTTC | CATGLTGLSYEQYF
TRBJ1-2 | - | TRBV6-6 | - | TGTGCCAGCAGTTCCGGGGGCCGGGGCTACACCTTC | CASSSGGRGYTF
TRBJ2-5 | TRBD1 | TRBV15 | few | TGTGCCACCAGCAGTGGTGACAGGGGGCGATCTCGGTGGGAGACCCAGTACTTC | CATSSGDRGRSRWETQYF
TRBJ2-1 | - | TRBV15 | - | TGTGCCACCAGCAGGACGTCCGCGGCGGGGACTTACAATGAGCAGTTCTTC | CATSRTSAAGTYNEQFF
TRBJ1-5 | - | TRBV4-1 | - | TGCGCCAGCAGACCTACAGAACATAGCAATCAGCCCCAGCATTTT | CASRPTEHSNQPQHF
TRBJ2-7 | TRBD2 | TRBV4-3 | - | TGCGCCAGCAGCCAACAACTAGCGGGGGATGCCCAGTACTTC | CASSQQLAGDAQYF
TRBJ1-1 | - | TRBV6-1 | - | TGTGCCAGCAGTGAAGCCAGGGCCGAAGCTTTCTTT | CASSEARAEAFF
TRBJ2-4 | TRBD1 | TRBV6-6 | few | TGTGCCAGCGTACAGGGGTACAAAAACATTCAGTACTTC | CASVQGYKNIQYF
TRBJ1-6 | - | TRBV4-3 | few | TGCGCCAGCAGCCAAGAGGCCCAACGCGCCGCGAGGAATTCACCCCTCCACTTT | CASSQEAQRAARNSPLHF
TRBJ2-5 | - | TRBV7-9 | many | TGTGCCAGCAGCTTAGGGGGAGATGGAGAGACCCAGTACTTC | CASSLGGDGETQYF
TRBJ1-4 | - | TRBV5-1 | - | TGCGCCAGCAGCTTAGGGGGGATTGAAAAACTGTTTTTT | CASSLGGIEKLFF
TRBJ2-1 | - | TRBV5-6 | - | TGTGCCAGCAGCTTAACAGGGATGGATGAGCAGTTCTTC | CASSLTGMDEQFF
TRBJ2-7 | - | TRBV29-1 | - | TGCAGCGTCCACACTCGGAGCTCCTACGAGCAGTACTTC | CSVHTRSSYEQYF
TRBJ2-5 | TRBD2 | TRBV9 | few | TGTGCCAGCAGCACGATGGCGGGGGGCCAAGAGACCCAGTACTTC | CASSTMAGGQETQYF
TRBJ1-2 | - | TRBV7-3 | few | TGTGCCAGCAGCCTAGACGGGAGTTCTAACTATGGCTACACCTTC | CASSLDGSSNYGYTF
TRBJ2-1 | - | TRBV4-1 | - | TGCGCCAGCAGCCAAGATCCCACTCGGGGCTACAATGAGCAGTTCTTC | CASSQDPTRGYNEQFF
TRBJ2-6 | - | TRBV29-1 | few | TGCAGCGTTGAAGGTGGTGCCAGCTATAATTCTGGGGCCAACGTCCTGACTTTC | CSVEGGASYNSGANVLTF
TRBJ2-5 | - | TRBV7-8 | - | TGTGCCAGCAGCTTAGCAAGTGGGACAACGAAAAAGACCCAGTACTTC | CASSLASGTTKKTQYF
TRBJ1-2 | TRBD1 | TRBV25-1 | few | TGTGCCAGCAGTGAGGACAGGGGGCGGGATGGCTACACCTTC | CASSEDRGRDGYTF
TRBJ1-2 | - | TRBV28 | - | TGTGCCAGCAGGGAAGCCACGGATGGCTACACCTTC | CASREATDGYTF
TRBJ2-2 | - | TRBV7-2 | once | TGTGCCAGCAGCTTAGATCCTAGCAGGACCGGGGAGCTGTTTTTT | CASSLDPSRTGELFF
TRBJ2-5 | - | TRBV7-9 | - | TGTGCCAGCAGCTTAGTAGGACGGGTTCGACTAGGAGAGACCCAGTACTTC | CASSLVGRVRLGETQYF
TRBJ2-1 | - | TRBV12-3/TRBV12-4 | - | TGTGCCAGCAGTTTAGAGCGAGGGGTTCCCTACAATGAGCAGTTCTTC | CASSLERGVPYNEQFF
TRBJ1-2 | TRBD1 | TRBV10-3 | - | TGTGCCATCAGTGAGTCGAAAGAGGGGGCTTCAGTACGTGGCTACACCTTC | CAISESKEGASVRGYTF
TRBJ1-2 | - | TRBV6-5 | - | TGTGCCAGCAGCCTGGGACTGTTGGGGCACTATGGCTACACCTTC | CASSLGLLGHYGYTF
TRBJ2-3 | TRBD1 | TRBV7-2 | - | TGTGCCAGCAGCTCAACAGGGGTAGAGACAGATACGCAGTATTTT | CASSSTGVETDTQYF
TRBJ2-3 | TRBD1 | TRBV9 | - | TGTGCCAGCAGCGCCGCGGGACAGGGATCAGATACGCAGTATTTT | CASSAAGQGSDTQYF
TRBJ2-1 | TRBD2 | TRBV9 | few | TGTGCCAGCACCATTAGGACCGGGGGGGCAAATGAGCAGTTCTTC | CASTIRTGGANEQFF
TRBJ1-2 | - | TRBV18 | - | TGTGCCAGCTCACCTACGGGACACAGCATCGACACCTTC | CASSPTGHSIDTF
TRBJ2-1 | TRBD2 | TRBV6-5 | - | TGTGCCAGCACTACCCGTAGCGGGAATGAGCAGTTCTTC | CASTTRSGNEQFF
TRBJ2-1 | TRBD2 | TRBV10-3 | - | TGTGCCATCAGTGAGTCTTTAGCGGGGGCTGGGAATGAGCAGTTCTTC | CAISESLAGAGNEQFF